The next 22 T cell receptor beta chains were all read from a single sample in a study of control samples from healthy donors and cancer patients. Here immunoSEQ multiplex PCR was the method, and the copy in TCRdb shows in-frame clones only, minus some. The sample has 80,000 or so clones; approximately 92% are singletons. Sequenced: blood. These receptor sequences come from a woman aged 55-69 years in good health.

Turning to this clone: This sample also contains other DNA sequences that code for the same CDR3. The chain joins TRBV5-1 to TRBJ1-6; 9 bases line up with TRBD1. The CDR3 loop spans 14 amino acids. V shed 3 bases, J shed 7 bases, and the junction held 2 bases outside the gene matches. CDR1 is SGHRS, CDR2 YFSETQ, per germline. DNA of the CDR3: TGCGCCAGCAGCTCGACAGGGGGAAATTCACCCCTCCACTTT. This encodes CASSSTGGNSPLHF.

The J gene is TRBJ2-7, the V gene TRBV7-9, with D perhaps TRBD1 (7 bases). CDR3 size: 13 residues. V shed 8 bases and J shed 2 bases, with 13 bases lying between them. The V gene's germline CDR1 is SEHNR and CDR2 FQNEAQ (reference sequence). This CDR3 is CASGGTVPYEQYF. The CDR3 nucleotides are TGTGCCAGCGGGGGGACAGTCCCCTACGAGCAGTACTTC.

This rearrangement joins TRBV5-1 to TRBJ2-4; 9 bases map to TRBD1. Germline CDR1 and CDR2: SGHRS and YFSETQ. Trimming cost V 2 bases and J 0 bases; bases outside gene matches: 6. This CDR3 spans 17 amino acids. The CDR3 DNA reads as TGCGCCAGCAGCTTAGGGACAGGGATCTTAGCCAAAAACATTCAGTACTTC. This encodes CASSLGTGILAKNIQYF. Drawing the rest from reference TRBV5-1 and TRBJ2-4, the complete variable domain is KAGVTQTPRYLIKTRGQQVTLSCSPISGHRSVSWYQQTPGQGLQFLFEYFSETQRNKGNFPGRFSGRQFSNSRSEMNVSTLELGDSALYLCASSLGTGILAKNIQYFGAGTRLSVL.

V usage is TRBV29-1 and J usage is TRBJ1-1; D call uncertain. Germline V lookup: CDR1 SQVTM, CDR2 ANQGSEA. This CDR3 is 13 amino acids long. The germline V and J ends were trimmed by 4 bases and 1 base, with 10 bases remaining between them. The CDR3 region is CSVGRTANTEAFF. The CDR3 DNA is TGCAGCGTTGGTAGGACGGCGAACACTGAAGCTTTCTTT.

In its sample, this clone was seen a few times. The chain is built from TRBV2 and TRBJ1-1; D remains unclear. The CDR3 is 10 amino acids. Germline lookup yields CDR1 SNHLY and CDR2 FYNNEI. Between the trimmed V and J ends, which lost 1 base and 10 bases, there was a span of 4 bases. The DNA of the CDR3 is TGTGCCAGCAGTGAAGTTCTAGCTTTCTTT. It is translated as CASSEVLAFF.

The CDR3 is CASSPDSQYGYTF. The CDR3 DNA reads as TGTGCCAGCAGCCCGGACAGCCAATATGGCTACACCTTC. The chain employs TRBV5-5 and TRBJ1-2; tentative D call: TRBD1 (6 bases). The CDR3 extends over 13 amino acids. Germline CDR1 SGHKS, CDR2 YYEKEE (reference sequence). Trimming removed 4 bases from V and 5 bases from J, with 12 bases in between.

The chain links TRBV3-1 (or the pseudogene TRBV3-2) to TRBJ1-1; possibly TRBD1 for D (5 bases). In germline, CDR1 is LGHDT, CDR2 YNNKEL (reference sequence). Trimming took off 6 bases at V and 5 bases at J, with 10 bases between the two ends. The CDR3 has 12 amino acids. The CDR3 DNA is TGTGCCAGCAGTACCAGGGCTACTGAAGCTTTCTTT. Translated: CASSTRATEAFF.

CDR3 sequence (DNA): TGTGCCAGCAGGCTGACTAGCGGGAGGGCCTTGGGTCGGTTCTTC. Its translation is CASRLTSGRALGRFF. The chain joins TRBV6-6 to TRBJ2-1; 14 bases map to TRBD2. Losses at the gene ends were 6 bases for V and 15 bases for J; bases not matched to a gene: 13. CDR1 is MNHNY, CDR2 SVGAGI, per germline (reference sequence). The CDR3 has 15 residues.

The rearrangement uses TRBV7-8 and TRBJ2-7; D unresolved. CDR1 and CDR2 from the germline V gene are SGHVS and FQNEAQ. Trimming removed 0 bases at V and 3 bases at J, with 6 bases between. The length of the CDR3 is 13 residues. CDR3 sequence reads: CASSLAGLYEQYF. Written as DNA, the CDR3 is TGTGCCAGCAGCTTAGCGGGCCTCTACGAGCAGTACTTC.

This clone was counted a few times. The chain employs TRBV5-1 and TRBJ1-4; tentatively, D is TRBD1 (5 bases). The germline gives CDR1 SGHRS, CDR2 YFSETQ. The ends were cut back, 4 bases at V and 4 bases at J, with 11 bases in the middle. There are 14 residues in the CDR3. The CDR3: CASSEGRINEKLFF. In DNA, the CDR3 is TGCGCCAGCAGCGAGGGACGGATTAATGAAAAACTGTTTTTT.

The genes are TRBV3-1 (or the pseudogene TRBV3-2) and TRBJ2-7; 8 nucleotides match TRBD2. Germline V gene sequence: CDR1 LGHDT, CDR2 YNNKEL (reference sequence). This CDR3 has 15 residues. The J segment lost 4 bases and the V segment lost 1 base, leaving 6 bases of the junction unmatched. This chain's CDR3 is CASSQGVAGLYEQYF. CDR3 bases: TGTGCCAGCAGCCAAGGAGTAGCGGGGTTATACGAGCAGTACTTC.

This sequence joins TRBV18 and TRBJ1-6; D is unresolved. In germline, CDR1 is KGHSH, CDR2 LQKENI. CDR3 length: 15 residues. Deletions cut 3 bases from V and 4 bases from J, with 10 bases between. DNA of the CDR3: TGTGCCAGCTCACCGGGGAGCGGGTATAATTCACCCCTCCACTTT. Translation: CASSPGSGYNSPLHF. Drawing the rest from reference TRBV18 and TRBJ1-6, the complete variable domain is NAGVMQNPRHLVRRRGQEARLRCSPMKGHSHVYWYRQLPEEGLKFMVYLQKENIIDESGMPKERFSAEFPKEGPSILRIQQVVRGDSAAYFCASSPGSGYNSPLHFGNGTRLTVT.

The rearrangement uses TRBV25-1 and TRBJ2-3; a possible D gene is TRBD2 (5 bases). The germline V and J ends were trimmed by 6 bases and 5 bases, with 6 bases remaining between them. In germline, CDR1 is MGHDK, CDR2 SYGVNS. The CDR3 runs 11 residues. The CDR3 protein is CASRAGDTQYF. The CDR3 DNA is TGTGCCAGCAGGGCGGGAGATACGCAGTATTTT.

This clone was observed a handful of times. V is TRBV20-1 and J is TRBJ2-7; D not resolved. The CDR3 extends over 10 amino acids. The V end was cut by 5 bases, the J end by 5 bases, with 7 bases between. Per the germline V gene, CDR1 is DFQATT and CDR2 is SNEGSKA (reference sequence). CDR3 amino acids: CSAARDEQYF. The CDR3 nucleotides are TGCAGTGCTGCTCGGGACGAGCAGTACTTC.

V and J are TRBV2 and TRBJ2-4; 7 bases are shared with TRBD1. The CDR3 spans 14 residues. V was pared by 6 bases and J by 1 base, with 3 bases of the junction left unmatched. Germline V gene sequence: CDR1 SNHLY, CDR2 FYNNEI. Here the CDR3 DNA reads TGTGCCAGCAGACAGGGGAAGGCCAAAAACATTCAGTACTTC. It codes for CASRQGKAKNIQYF.

The rearrangement links TRBV5-1 to TRBJ1-2; D remains unclear. Trimming left V 4 bases short and J 3 bases short, with 10 bases between. Germline V CDR1 and CDR2: SGHRS, YFSETQ. The CDR3 is 13 amino acids. The DNA of the CDR3 is TGCGCCAGCAGCCCGGACGGAGACTATGGCTACACCTTC. Translation gives CASSPDGDYGYTF. The variable domain in full, with the rest retrieved from reference TRBV5-1 and TRBJ1-2, is KAGVTQTPRYLIKTRGQQVTLSCSPISGHRSVSWYQQTPGQGLQFLFEYFSETQRNKGNFPGRFSGRQFSNSRSEMNVSTLELGDSALYLCASSPDGDYGYTFGSGTRLTVV.

The chain recombines TRBV28 with TRBJ2-1, with 7 bases lining up with TRBD1. The trim removed 7 bases at V and 4 bases at J, leaving 7 bases unmatched. The CDR3 spans 14 residues. The germline CDR1 and CDR2 sequences are MDHEN and SYDVKM. The CDR3 reads CASNLGQRYNEQFF. CDR3 nucleotide sequence: TGTGCCAGCAATTTGGGACAGAGATACAATGAGCAGTTCTTC.

The CDR3, as DNA: TGTGCCAGCAGCTTAGGGTCAGGGGGCATGAACACTGAAGCTTTCTTT. This sequence encodes CASSLGSGGMNTEAFF. The chain links TRBV5-4 to TRBJ1-1; 8 bases align to TRBD1. Trimming took 2 bases from V and 0 from J; bases not matched to a gene: 6. The CDR3 spans 16 residues. Germline V gene sequence: CDR1 SGHNT, CDR2 YYREEE (reference sequence).

The rearrangement uses TRBV2 and TRBJ1-5; 9 nucleotides match TRBD1. Germline values: CDR1 SNHLY, CDR2 FYNNEI. The CDR3 has 13 residues. V lost 7 bases and J lost 9; bases outside the gene matches: 7. The CDR3 is CASMDRGGRPQHF. As DNA, the CDR3 is TGTGCCAGCATGGACAGGGGTGGTCGGCCCCAGCATTTT.

The chain carries TRBV29-1 and TRBJ2-2; D is perhaps TRBD1 (6 bases). The germline V and J ends were trimmed by 7 bases and 0 bases, with 21 bases remaining between them. The length of the CDR3 is 17 residues. Germline CDR1 and CDR2: SQVTM and ANQGSEA. In nucleotides, the CDR3 is TGCAGCGCAAAACGAGGACAGTACCTCTCGAACACCGGGGAGCTGTTTTTT. Translation gives CSAKRGQYLSNTGELFF.

V gene TRBV9 combines with J gene TRBJ1-4, with D perhaps TRBD1 (5 bases). The CDR3 sequence is 15 residues long. Germline CDR1 is SGDLS and CDR2 is YYNGEE. Between the trimmed V and J ends, which lost 0 bases and 8 bases, there was a span of 14 bases. The CDR3 coding sequence is TGTGCCAGCAGCGTAGTTGGGGCGATCGGAGAAAAACTGTTTTTT. Its protein product is CASSVVGAIGEKLFF.

V usage is TRBV6-2 or TRBV6-3 and J usage is TRBJ2-1; no clear D. CDR1 MNHEY and CDR2 SVGEGT come from the germline V gene. Between the trimmed V and J ends, which lost 3 bases and 3 bases, there was a span of 18 bases. The CDR3 sequence is 17 residues long. The CDR3 bases are TGTGCCAGCAGTTATGCTCGGTCAGGCAGTAACTACAATGAGCAGTTCTTC. Residues: CASSYARSGSNYNEQFF.